A single T cell receptor (beta chain) is shown here with its context. Per the original data handling: How many nucleated cells were present was estimated from reference gene primer amplification. Assay used: immunoSEQ multiplex PCR; TCRdb lists only in-frame clones, some missing. From that table come the V and J calls and clone size; the DNA was used to work out D and trimming. The top ten hold over 15% of the sample, which has around 160,000 clones, roughly 90% seen once. The data are from a study of blood T cell repertoires in COVID-19. Study details: COVID-19 samples from acute and convalescent phases originated in the United States, Italy and Spain. T cells, B-cell-depleted T cells, or PBMCs supplied cDNA or gDNA.

With 0 bases clipped from V and 4 bases from J, the junction kept 4 bases outside the gene matches. The CDR3 totals 16 residues. Germline loops: CDR1 MNHEY, CDR2 SVGAGI. This TCR derives from a man in his fifties or sixties with active or convalescent COVID-19. The chain uses TRBV6-5 and TRBJ2-1; 9 nucleotides agree with TRBD2. The specimen was peripheral blood. In DNA, the CDR3 is TGTGCCAGCAGTTACTCGATTCTAGCGGGATACAATGAGCAGTTCTTC. Translation gives CASSYSILAGYNEQFF.